This TCR beta chain came from a study of CD8+CD57+ T cells in acquired aplastic anemia. Study summary: Sorted CD4+ and CD8+ cells yielded around 3.2 ug of DNA on average.

V trimming: 4 bases; J trimming: 3 bases; junction bases outside the gene matches: 5. This CDR3 comprises 14 residues. The germline V gene has CDR1 SGHRS and CDR2 YFSETQ. The use of genomic DNA as template underpinned the TCR beta VDJ and CDR3 profiling. TCRdb used MiXCR to reprocess the reads, holding one entry per CDR3 protein. Here the sample spans 250,000 to 300,000 distinct CDR3 sequences, under 65% being singletons. Study observations and caveats: Common to patients and controls were 25 to 30 CD8+ CDR3 sequences. With respect to CD8+ Simpson's diversity, patients and controls did not differ significantly.

As regards this clonotype: The antigen is undetermined.

CD8+CD57+ cell expansion had been shown by flow cytometry in patients chosen for sequencing. Blood came from patients not yet given any therapy. The TCR originated in a human donor with aplastic anemia. The sample consisted of sorted CD4+, CD8+, or CD8+CD57+ T cells (not recorded which) from PBMCs. The chain carries TRBV5-1 and TRBJ2-3; TRBD2 matches at 7 bases. The CDR3 loop reads CASSLWGGTDTQYF. CDR3 DNA: TGCGCCAGCAGCCTATGGGGGGGGACAGATACGCAGTATTTT.